This TCR beta chain was profiled in a study of relationships among human T cell subsets. The study, taken as a whole, reports: Across seven subsets, gene usage, CDR3 length and N-additions did not differ significantly. Two pan T samples were processed with pan B cells. Some CD4+CD8+ double-positive cells may remain after bead sorting.

TCR alpha and beta CDR3s were amplified from mRNA by semiquantitative ARM-PCR. In ARM-PCR, communal superprimers followed tagged nested gene-specific primers for exponential amplification. Before the second round, exonuclease removed the nested primers. TCRdb ran MiXCR on the multiplex PCR reads and lists one entry per CDR3 protein. The sample lists some 16,000 distinct CDR3 sequences, 62% seen once, with 30% to 45% in the top ten. Germline V gives CDR1 DFQATT, CDR2 SNEGSKA (reference sequence). CDR3 size: 14 residues. Trimming took 2 bases from V and 4 from J, leaving 12 bases between them. Concerning this clonotype: Its antigen is unidentified.

The sequence was collected from a man between 40 and 49 years old in good health. The V call is TRBV20-1, the J call TRBJ2-1; possibly TRBD2 for D (6 bases). The sequenced material came from total T cells sorted from blood. The CDR3 DNA sequence: TGCAGTGCTAGATGGGCTAGCGTGTACAATGAGCAGTTCTTC. This translates into CSARWASVYNEQFF.